This TCR beta chain was retrieved from a study of blood T cell repertoires in COVID-19. Study at large: Collection of acute and convalescent COVID-19 samples took place in the United States, Italy and Spain.

TCRdb's copy holds only in-frame clones and misses some; the assay was immunoSEQ multiplex PCR. The repertoire holds roughly 340,000 clones, with almost 90% as singletons. The origin of this receptor is an older woman with COVID-19, enrolled during active disease. The specimen was peripheral blood.

The CDR3 loop is CASSQVAGTNEQYF. In nucleotides, the CDR3 is TGCGCCAGCAGCCAAGTGGCAGGCACCAACGAGCAGTACTTC. The rearrangement uses TRBV4-1 and TRBJ2-7, with D hard to call. This CDR3 contains 14 residues. V lost 1 base, J lost 5 bases, and 12 bases lay in between. Germline CDR1 and CDR2: MGHRA and YSYEKL.